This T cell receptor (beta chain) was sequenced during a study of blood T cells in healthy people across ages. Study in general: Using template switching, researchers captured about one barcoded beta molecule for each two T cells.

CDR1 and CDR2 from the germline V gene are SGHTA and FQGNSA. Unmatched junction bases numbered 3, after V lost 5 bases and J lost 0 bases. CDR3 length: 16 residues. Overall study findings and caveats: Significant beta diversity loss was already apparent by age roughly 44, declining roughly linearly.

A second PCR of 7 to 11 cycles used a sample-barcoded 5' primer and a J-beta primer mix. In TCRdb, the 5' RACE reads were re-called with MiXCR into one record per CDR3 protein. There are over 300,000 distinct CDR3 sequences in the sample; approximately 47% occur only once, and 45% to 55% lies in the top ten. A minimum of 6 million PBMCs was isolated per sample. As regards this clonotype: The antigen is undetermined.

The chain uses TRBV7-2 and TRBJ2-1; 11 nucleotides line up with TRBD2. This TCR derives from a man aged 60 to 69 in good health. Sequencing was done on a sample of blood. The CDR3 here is CASSASGGSSYNEQFF. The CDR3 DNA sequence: TGTGCCAGCAGCGCTAGCGGGGGGAGCTCCTACAATGAGCAGTTCTTC.